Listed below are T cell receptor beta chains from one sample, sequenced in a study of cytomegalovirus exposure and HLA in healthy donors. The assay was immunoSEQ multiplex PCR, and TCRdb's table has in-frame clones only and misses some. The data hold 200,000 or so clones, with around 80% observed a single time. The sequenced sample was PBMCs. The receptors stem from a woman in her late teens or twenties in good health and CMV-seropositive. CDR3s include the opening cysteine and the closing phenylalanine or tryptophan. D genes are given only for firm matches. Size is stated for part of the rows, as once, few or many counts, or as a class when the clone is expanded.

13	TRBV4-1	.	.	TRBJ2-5	TGCGCCAGCAGCCAAGTAATACAAGAGACCCAGTACTTC	CASSQVIQETQYF
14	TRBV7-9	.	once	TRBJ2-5	TGTGCCAGCAGCCTGACGACTCCGGAAGAGACCCAGTACTTC	CASSLTTPEETQYF
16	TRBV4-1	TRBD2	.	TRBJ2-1	TGCGCCAGCAGCCACAGGACTAGCGGGGCGAACAATGAGCAGTTCTTC	CASSHRTSGANNEQFF
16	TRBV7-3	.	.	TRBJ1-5	TGTGCCAGCAGCTTAAACAGGGTAAGGTTGAATCAGCCCCAGCATTTT	CASSLNRVRLNQPQHF
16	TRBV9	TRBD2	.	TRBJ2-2	TGTGCCAGCAGCGCCCCCTTAGCGGGGGGGCACGGGGAGCTGTTTTTT	CASSAPLAGGHGELFF
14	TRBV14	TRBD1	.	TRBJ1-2	TGTGCCAGCAGCCCGACAGGGGTTGGGGGTGGCTACACCTTC	CASSPTGVGGGYTF
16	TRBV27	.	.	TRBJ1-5	TGTGCCAGCAGTGCCACAACAGGTTATAGCAATCAGCCCCAGCATTTT	CASSATTGYSNQPQHF
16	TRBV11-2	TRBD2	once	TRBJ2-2	TGTGCCAGCAGCCGAACTACTAGCGTGGTAGCCGGGGAGCTGTTTTTT	CASSRTTSVVAGELFF
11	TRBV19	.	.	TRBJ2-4	TGTGCCAGTAGTATGGAGAACATTCAGTACTTC	CASSMENIQYF
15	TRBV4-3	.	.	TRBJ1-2	TGCGCCAGCAGCCAAGATCAGCGGCCGGAGTATGGCTACACCTTC	CASSQDQRPEYGYTF
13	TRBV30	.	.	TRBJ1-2	TGTGCCTGGAGTGTACCGGGGGGCCTTGGCTACACCTTC	CAWSVPGGLGYTF
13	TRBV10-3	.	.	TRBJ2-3	TGTGCCACCCATCTAGCGACCACAGATACGCAGTATTTT	CATHLATTDTQYF
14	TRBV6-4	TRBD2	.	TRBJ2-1	TGTGCCAGCAGTGTTAGCGGGGGGGCGGGTGAGCAGTTCTTC	CASSVSGGAGEQFF
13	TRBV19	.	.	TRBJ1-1	TGTGCCAGTAGTATAGGGTCAAGGGGAGAAGCTTTCTTT	CASSIGSRGEAFF
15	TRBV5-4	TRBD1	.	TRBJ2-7	TGTGCCAGCAGCATAACCGGGACAGGGGGATACGAGCAGTACTTC	CASSITGTGGYEQYF
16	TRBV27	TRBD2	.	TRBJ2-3	TGTGCCAGCAGTTTTGGCCTAGCGGGGAGGGAAGATACGCAGTATTTT	CASSFGLAGREDTQYF
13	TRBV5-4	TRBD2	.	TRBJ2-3	TGTGCCAGCAGCTTGGATAGCGGGGCCACGCAGTATTTT	CASSLDSGATQYF
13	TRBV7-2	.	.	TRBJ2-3	TGTGCCAGCAGCTTAGTTAGTCTAGGTACGCAGTATTTT	CASSLVSLGTQYF
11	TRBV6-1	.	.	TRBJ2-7	TGTGCCAGCACAGGGACTTACGAGCAGTACTTC	CASTGTYEQYF
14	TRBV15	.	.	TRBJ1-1	TGTGCCACCAGCAGAGATGTGGGGGGTGGGGAAGCTTTCTTT	CATSRDVGGGEAFF
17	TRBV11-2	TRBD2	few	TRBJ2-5	TGTGCCAGCAGCTTACTTCAGCGGGGGACCTCCCAAGAGACCCAGTACTTC	CASSLLQRGTSQETQYF
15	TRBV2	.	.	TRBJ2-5	TGTGCCAGCAGCCACACCCGGGACACAGAAGCGACCCAGTACTTC	CASSHTRDTEATQYF
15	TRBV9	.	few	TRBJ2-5	TGTGCCAGCAGCGTTAGCGGCCGAGTCAAAGAGACCCAGTACTTC	CASSVSGRVKETQYF
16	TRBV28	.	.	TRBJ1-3	TGTGCCAGCAGTTTAGTTCTAGGGGCCTCTGGAAACACCATATATTTT	CASSLVLGASGNTIYF
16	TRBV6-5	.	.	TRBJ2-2	TGTGCCAGCAGTTGCTCGCAGGCTGTTCTCACCGGGGAGCTGTTTTTT	CASSCSQAVLTGELFF
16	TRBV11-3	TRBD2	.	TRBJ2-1	TGTGCCAGCAGCTCCTTTAGCGGGCGGGGAGACAATGAGCAGTTCTTC	CASSSFSGRGDNEQFF
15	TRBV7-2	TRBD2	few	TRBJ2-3	TGTGCCAGCAGCGTACTAGCGGGCGGCACAGATACGCAGTATTTT	CASSVLAGGTDTQYF
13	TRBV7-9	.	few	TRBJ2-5	TGTGCCAGCAGCCGTCCGAGTGAGGAGACCCAGTACTTC	CASSRPSEETQYF
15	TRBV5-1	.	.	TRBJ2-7	TGCGCCAGCAGCTTGACTAGCTGGATTACCTACGAGCAGTACTTC	CASSLTSWITYEQYF
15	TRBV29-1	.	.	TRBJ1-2	TGCAGCGCGGGCCATTGGGGGGGGACTAACTATGGCTACACCTTC	CSAGHWGGTNYGYTF
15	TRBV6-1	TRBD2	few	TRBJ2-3	TGTGCCAGCAGTGCTGAGCGGGGTTTCTTGGGTACGCAGTATTTT	CASSAERGFLGTQYF
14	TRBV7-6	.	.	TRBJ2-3	TGTGCCAGCAGCTTAGGTGCGGGTTCAGATACGCAGTATTTT	CASSLGAGSDTQYF
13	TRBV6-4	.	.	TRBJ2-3	TGTGCCAGCTCGGGGGGCTCCACAGATACGCAGTATTTT	CASSGGSTDTQYF
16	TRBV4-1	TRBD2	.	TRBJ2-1	TGCGCCAGCAGCCAATTAGGACTAGCGGGGTACAATGAGCAGTTCTTC	CASSQLGLAGYNEQFF
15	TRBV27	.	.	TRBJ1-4	TGTGCCAGCAGTTTAAAGGGGCTGAATAATGAAAAACTGTTTTTT	CASSLKGLNNEKLFF
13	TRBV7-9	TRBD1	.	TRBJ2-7	TGTGCCAGCAGCTTGGGGACAGCCTACGAGCAGTACTTC	CASSLGTAYEQYF
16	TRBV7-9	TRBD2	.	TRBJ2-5	TGTGCCAGCAGCTCCCGAGCGGGAGGCTCCAGCCAGACCCAGTACTTC	CASSSRAGGSSQTQYF
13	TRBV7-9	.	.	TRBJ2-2	TGTGCCAGCAGCTTCCTTCACACCGGGGAGCTGTTTTTT	CASSFLHTGELFF
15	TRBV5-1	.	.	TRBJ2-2	TGCGCCAGCAGCTTGGCGGGATCTAACACCGGGGAGCTGTTTTTT	CASSLAGSNTGELFF
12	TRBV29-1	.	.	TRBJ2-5	TGCAGCGCCCTTACTAGCAAAGAGACCCAGTACTTC	CSALTSKETQYF
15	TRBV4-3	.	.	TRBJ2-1	TGCGCCAGCAGCCAAGGACGGACAAGTTTGGGTGAGCAGTTCTTC	CASSQGRTSLGEQFF
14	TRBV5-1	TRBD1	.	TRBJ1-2	TGCGCCAGCAGCTGGACAGGGCCCAACTATGGCTACACCTTC	CASSWTGPNYGYTF
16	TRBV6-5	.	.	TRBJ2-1	TGTGCCAGCAGTTACTCCAACTACCGCTCCTACAATGAGCAGTTCTTC	CASSYSNYRSYNEQFF
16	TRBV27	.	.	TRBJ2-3	TGTGCCAGCAGTTTATCTAGAGGGGGTGAGCCAGATACGCAGTATTTT	CASSLSRGGEPDTQYF
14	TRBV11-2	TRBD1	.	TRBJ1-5	TGTGCCAGCAGCTCAGACAGGGACTATCAGCCCCAGCATTTT	CASSSDRDYQPQHF
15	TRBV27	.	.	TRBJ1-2	TGTGCCAGCCCCCTCGGGGTTGGACAGTTCTATGGCTACACCTTC	CASPLGVGQFYGYTF
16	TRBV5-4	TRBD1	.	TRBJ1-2	TGTGCCAGCAACTACAGGGGAATACGGCCTAACTATGGCTACACCTTC	CASNYRGIRPNYGYTF
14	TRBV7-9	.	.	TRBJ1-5	TGTGCCAGCAGCTTAGGCGTAGCGGCTGAGCCCCAGCATTTT	CASSLGVAAEPQHF
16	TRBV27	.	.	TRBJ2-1	TGTGCCAGCAGTTTATGGGTCGGGGGATTAATGAATGAGCAGTTCTTC	CASSLWVGGLMNEQFF
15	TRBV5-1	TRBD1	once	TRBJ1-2	TGCGCCAGCAGCTTGGGGGACAGGGGAGCTGGGGGCTACACCTTC	CASSLGDRGAGGYTF
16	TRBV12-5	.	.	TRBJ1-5	TGTGCTAGTGGTTTGGTAGCTTCGTCTAGCAATCAGCCCCAGCATTTT	CASGLVASSSNQPQHF
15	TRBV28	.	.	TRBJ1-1	TGTGCCAGCAGTTTATCGGGGGGGCTGAACACTGAAGCTTTCTTT	CASSLSGGLNTEAFF